The rows below give T cell receptor beta chains drawn from one sample of a study of T cell changes during pregnancy in multiple sclerosis. TCRdb keeps only in-frame clones here, not all; method: immunoSEQ multiplex PCR. The sample lists about 100,000 clones; about 93% were seen once. Source: peripheral blood, taken after pregnancy. The receptors were gathered from a female donor with multiple sclerosis, enrolled in a pregnancy study. CDR3s include the opening cysteine and the closing phenylalanine or tryptophan. A D gene is named only where the DNA matches it firmly. For some rows the clone size is stated as once, few or many, or as a class when expanded; others skip it.

D,V,J,size,CDR3,DNA
TRBD1,TRBV7-7,TRBJ2-7,NA,CASSLKGQHRGRYEQYF,TGTGCCAGCAGCTTAAAGGGTCAACACAGGGGAAGGTACGAGCAGTACTTC
NA,TRBV5-5,TRBJ2-2,NA,CASSLEGYGELFF,TGTGCCAGCAGCTTGGAGGGGTACGGGGAGCTGTTTTTT
NA,TRBV9,TRBJ2-5,NA,CASSVAGGLGETQYF,TGTGCCAGCAGCGTAGCGGGGGGCTTAGGAGAGACCCAGTACTTC
TRBD2,TRBV5-4,TRBJ2-1,NA,CASSLKRERGIDEQFF,TGTGCCAGCAGCCTCAAGCGGGAGAGGGGTATCGATGAGCAGTTCTTC
NA,TRBV5-1,TRBJ2-5,NA,CASSFYGETQYF,TGCGCCAGCAGCTTCTACGGAGAGACCCAGTACTTC
NA,TRBV5-1,TRBJ1-2,NA,CASSDKQGNYGYTF,TGCGCCAGCAGCGATAAACAGGGAAACTATGGCTACACCTTC
TRBD1,TRBV5-4,TRBJ1-1,once,CASSPPGTVMNTEAFF,TGTGCCAGCAGCCCGCCCGGGACAGTAATGAACACTGAAGCTTTCTTT
NA,TRBV2,TRBJ1-5,NA,CASTRQSNQPQHF,TGTGCCAGCACCAGACAGAGCAATCAGCCCCAGCATTTT
TRBD2,TRBV4-1,TRBJ2-1,NA,CASSQNQGLAGAEQFF,TGCGCCAGCAGCCAAAATCAGGGACTAGCGGGTGCAGAGCAGTTCTTC
TRBD1,TRBV7-9,TRBJ2-7,once,CASSYGTGGYEQYF,TGTGCCAGCAGCTACGGGACAGGGGGATACGAGCAGTACTTC
NA,TRBV29-1,TRBJ1-1,NA,CSVGYGQEAFF,TGCAGCGTTGGGTACGGACAGGAAGCTTTCTTT
NA,TRBV27,TRBJ2-7,once,CASSPSRLVYEQYF,TGTGCCAGCAGCCCTAGTCGATTGGTCTACGAGCAGTACTTC
TRBD1,TRBV27,TRBJ1-2,NA,CASSSGYRGNYGYTF,TGTGCCAGCAGTTCGGGCTACAGGGGCAACTATGGCTACACCTTC
NA,TRBV5-1,TRBJ1-2,NA,CASSTDMADGYTF,TGCGCCAGCAGCACTGACATGGCTGATGGCTACACCTTC
TRBD2,TRBV4-1,TRBJ2-7,NA,CASSQGAATSGRVTHEQYF,TGCGCCAGCAGCCAAGGTGCCGCGACTAGCGGGAGAGTTACCCACGAGCAGTACTTC
TRBD2,TRBV14,TRBJ2-5,NA,CASSQGFLAGFGETQYF,TGTGCCAGCAGCCAAGGTTTCCTAGCGGGTTTCGGCGAGACCCAGTACTTC
TRBD1,TRBV5-8,TRBJ1-2,NA,CASSFTGGWVDGYTF,TGTGCCAGCAGCTTCACAGGGGGTTGGGTCGATGGCTACACCTTC
NA,TRBV9,TRBJ2-1,NA,CASSPTTKNEQFF,TGTGCCAGCAGCCCAACAACTAAGAATGAGCAGTTCTTC
NA,TRBV7-9,TRBJ1-2,NA,CASSLANNQGYGYTF,TGTGCCAGCAGCTTAGCGAACAATCAGGGATATGGCTACACCTTC
TRBD1,TRBV30,TRBJ2-7,NA,CAWGGQGASYEQYF,TGTGCCTGGGGGGGACAGGGGGCTTCCTACGAGCAGTACTTC
NA,TRBV29-1,TRBJ2-1,NA,CSVEDRTRPTAAYNEQFF,TGCAGCGTTGAAGATCGAACTAGGCCGACCGCCGCCTACAATGAGCAGTTCTTC
NA,TRBV11-2,TRBJ2-3,NA,CASSGLGLDTQYF,TGTGCCAGCAGCGGGCTAGGACTAGATACGCAGTATTTT
TRBD2,TRBV9,TRBJ2-1,NA,CASSVKSIAGGPGHEQFF,TGTGCCAGCAGCGTTAAGTCCATAGCGGGAGGACCAGGCCATGAGCAGTTCTTC
TRBD2,TRBV6-1,TRBJ2-7,NA,CASSEAAASGYYEQYF,TGTGCCAGCAGTGAAGCGGCGGCTAGCGGGTATTACGAGCAGTACTTC
NA,TRBV27,TRBJ2-7,NA,CASRPTGATYEQYF,TGTGCCAGCAGGCCGACAGGAGCAACCTACGAGCAGTACTTC
NA,TRBV5-1,TRBJ2-3,NA,CASSPRGGNTQYF,TGCGCCAGCAGCCCGAGAGGAGGAAATACGCAGTATTTT
TRBD1,TRBV6-1,TRBJ1-2,NA,CASSEEGTGGLSTF,TGTGCCAGCAGTGAAGAAGGGACAGGGGGTCTGAGCACCTTC
NA,TRBV9,TRBJ2-1,NA,CASSVLARLDSDEQFF,TGTGCCAGCAGCGTTTTGGCGAGACTAGATTCAGATGAGCAGTTCTTC
NA,TRBV28,TRBJ1-2,NA,CASSERSREFYGYTF,TGTGCCAGCAGCGAAAGAAGCCGGGAGTTCTATGGCTACACCTTC
TRBD1,TRBV6-1,TRBJ1-2,once,CASSEVSQGANYGYTF,TGTGCCAGCAGTGAAGTGAGCCAGGGGGCTAACTATGGCTACACCTTC
NA,TRBV27,TRBJ1-2,NA,CASSLSRNYGYTF,TGTGCCAGCAGTTTATCGAGAAACTATGGCTACACCTTC
TRBD2,TRBV7-6,TRBJ2-1,NA,CASSVTSGRMNEQFF,TGTGCCAGCAGCGTTACTAGCGGGAGGATGAATGAGCAGTTCTTC
TRBD1,TRBV9,TRBJ2-5,NA,CASSGTGTQYF,TGTGCCAGCAGCGGGACAGGGACCCAGTACTTC
TRBD2,TRBV6-9,TRBJ2-4,NA,CASSYSLAGNLENIQYF,TGTGCCAGCAGTTATTCCCTAGCGGGAAATCTTGAAAACATTCAGTACTTC
TRBD1,TRBV29-1,TRBJ2-5,NA,CSVTGGETQYF,TGCAGCGTTACAGGGGGAGAGACCCAGTACTTC
TRBD1,TRBV6-1,TRBJ1-1,NA,CASSEGYRGNTEAFF,TGTGCCAGCAGTGAAGGTTACAGGGGGAACACTGAAGCTTTCTTT
TRBD1,TRBV2,TRBJ1-5,NA,CASSERQGWLNQPQHF,TGTGCCAGCAGTGAAAGACAGGGATGGTTGAATCAGCCCCAGCATTTT
NA,TRBV27,TRBJ2-1,NA,CASQQVGSYNEQFF,TGTGCCAGCCAACAGGTGGGCTCCTACAATGAGCAGTTCTTC
TRBD1,TRBV6-5,TRBJ1-4,NA,CASSDTGGREKLFF,TGTGCCAGCAGCGATACAGGGGGGCGAGAAAAACTGTTTTTT
NA,TRBV5-6,TRBJ1-1,NA,CASIGRVNTEAFF,TGTGCCAGCATTGGCAGGGTGAACACTGAAGCTTTCTTT
TRBD1,TRBV4-1,TRBJ2-3,NA,CASSRAAGGPDTQYF,TGCGCCAGCAGCCGGGCGGCAGGGGGCCCAGATACGCAGTATTTT
TRBD1,TRBV5-6,TRBJ2-5,NA,CASSWDRVQETQYF,TGTGCCAGCAGCTGGGACAGGGTGCAAGAGACCCAGTACTTC
TRBD1,TRBV7-9,TRBJ1-5,NA,CASSLGDRGVLGNQPQHF,TGTGCCAGCAGCCTAGGGGACAGGGGGGTATTGGGCAATCAGCCCCAGCATTTT
NA,TRBV27,TRBJ2-2,NA,CASSSPVRGRHGELFF,TGTGCCAGCAGTTCCCCCGTGCGGGGGCGTCACGGGGAGCTGTTTTTT
TRBD1,TRBV5-1,TRBJ1-2,NA,CASSLEGRGSYGYTF,TGCGCCAGCAGCTTGGAGGGCAGGGGGAGCTATGGCTACACCTTC
TRBD2,TRBV29-1,TRBJ2-1,NA,CSVGGGNNEQFF,TGCAGCGTTGGGGGGGGGAACAATGAGCAGTTCTTC
TRBD1,TRBV6-1,TRBJ2-3,NA,CASAGTGISDTQYF,TGTGCCAGCGCCGGGACAGGGATCTCAGATACGCAGTATTTT
NA,TRBV7-6,TRBJ1-1,NA,CASSLIRGGEAFF,TGTGCCAGCAGCTTAATACGGGGGGGAGAAGCTTTCTTT